These 21 T cell receptor beta chains originate from one sample sequenced in a study of beta chain features in type 1 diabetes (dated by TCRdb to the late 2010s). The library came from the immunoSEQ multiplex PCR assay. The entire amount of isolated RNA was reverse transcribed using the High Capacity cDNA Reverse Transcription Kit, so the sequenced TCRB transcripts were expressed ones. TCRdb re-hosts the immuneACCESS table, in-frame sequences only. Its copies lack some clones; in the studies checked, an unresolved V gene accounts for under half of them, and the cause for the rest is not known. Here the sample has hundreds of thousands of clones; about 10% occur a single time. About 0.042% of the sample lies in the top ten. The sequenced sample consisted of naive CD4+ T cells from blood. The cell subset or site label corresponds to: true naive CD4+ T cells. Receptor source: a woman between 18 and 29 years old in good health.

This clone has only a few counts. The chain is built from TRBV2 and TRBJ2-3; possibly TRBD1 for D (6 bases). Germline V gives CDR1 SNHLY, CDR2 FYNNEI. This CDR3 is built from 15 residues. V was cut by 7 bases and J by 5 bases, with 19 bases left in between. CDR3 bases: TGTGCCAGCATTCATCCAGGGGTTCTTGGAGATACGCAGTATTTT. Its protein product is CASIHPGVLGDTQYF.

This clone was recorded a few times. V gene TRBV29-1 combines with J gene TRBJ2-7, with 7 bases aligning to TRBD2. This CDR3 contains 15 residues. CDR1 is SQVTM, CDR2 ANQGSEA, per germline. The V segment lost 5 bases and the J segment 2 bases; nucleotides outside the gene matches: 12. CDR3 sequence reads: CSVLGLAELTYEQYF. CDR3 nucleotides: TGCAGCGTTCTTGGGCTAGCGGAGTTGACCTACGAGCAGTACTTC.

The chain recombines TRBV4-3 with TRBJ2-3; no firm D call. The CDR3 sequence is 14 residues long. Per germline, CDR1 LGHNA and CDR2 YSLEER. V lost 0 bases and J 4 bases, leaving 8 bases between the germline ends. As DNA, the CDR3 is TGCGCCAGCAGCCAAGATCGAGCCCCAGATACGCAGTATTTT. The encoded protein is CASSQDRAPDTQYF.

This clone was found a few times. Within the sample, other DNA sequences also encode this same CDR3. This chain uses TRBV2 with TRBJ2-5, with TRBD1 identical over 7 bases. In germline, CDR1 is SNHLY, CDR2 FYNNEI. V dropped 6 bases and J dropped 3; count of bases not matched to a gene: 7. The CDR3 is made up of 14 amino acids. The CDR3: CASRHRDRKETQYF. The CDR3 DNA reads as TGTGCCAGCAGGCACCGGGACAGAAAAGAGACCCAGTACTTC.

This clone showed up just a few times. This sequence joins TRBV7-9 and TRBJ2-1, with D possibly being TRBD1 or TRBD2 (5 bases each). V lost 6 bases and J 3 bases, leaving 15 bases between the germline ends. The CDR3 length is 15 residues. Germline assignment: CDR1 SEHNR and CDR2 FQNEAQ (reference sequence). CDR3 sequence: CASRVRDGNYNEQFF. The CDR3 DNA is TGTGCCAGCAGGGTCCGGGACGGCAACTACAATGAGCAGTTCTTC.

This clone was observed a handful of times. The chain couples TRBV14 to TRBJ2-2; D gene uncertain. Germline CDR1 is SGHDN and CDR2 is FVKESK. The CDR3 runs to 15 residues. The V end was cut by 0 bases, the J end by 8 bases, with 13 bases between. CDR3 DNA: TGTGCCAGCAGCCAAGATCAGGCCTTCCCAGGGGAGCTGTTTTTT. It codes for CASSQDQAFPGELFF. Complete variable domain (other parts from reference TRBV14 and TRBJ2-2): EAGVTQFPSHSVIEKGQTVTLRCDPISGHDNLYWYRRVMGKEIKFLLHFVKESKQDESGMPNNRFLAERTGGTYSTLKVQPAELEDSGVYFCASSQDQAFPGELFFGEGSRLTVL.

This clone has just a few counts. V usage is TRBV29-1 and J usage is TRBJ2-1; D uncertain. Germline V gives CDR1 SQVTM, CDR2 ANQGSEA. V lost 3 bases, J lost 8 bases, and 11 bases lay in between. The CDR3 is 12 residues long. The CDR3 DNA follows: TGCAGCGTTGATAAATTTATCGATGAGCAGTTCTTC. Translation gives CSVDKFIDEQFF.

This clone came up a few times. The V call is TRBV28, the J call TRBJ1-6; maybe TRBD1 (5 bases). From germline, CDR1 is MDHEN and CDR2 SYDVKM. The CDR3 spans 14 residues. V was clipped by 6 bases and J by 8 bases, with 14 bases between them. CDR3 in amino acids: CASSPGTLYSPLHF. CDR3 sequence (DNA): TGTGCCAGCAGCCCCGGGACTCTTTATTCACCCCTCCACTTT.

V is TRBV19 and J is TRBJ2-7; D gene unclear. CDR1 and CDR2 from the germline V gene are LNHDA and SQIVND (reference sequence). This CDR3 region has 13 residues. Between the trimmed V and J ends, which lost 4 bases and 6 bases, there was a span of 13 bases. The chain's CDR3 is CASSNRVPPEQYF. Here the CDR3 DNA reads TGTGCCAGTAGTAACCGGGTCCCACCCGAGCAGTACTTC.

This chain uses TRBV29-1 with TRBJ2-7, with TRBD1 matching 7 bases. The germline CDR1 and CDR2 sequences are SQVTM and ANQGSEA. J lost 7 bases, V lost 6 bases, and 6 bases had no gene match. CDR3 size: 11 residues. The CDR3 region has the DNA TGCAGCGTGGGGACAGTCGGAGAGCAGTACTTC. Its translation: CSVGTVGEQYF.

The chain couples TRBV13 to TRBJ2-4; D is unclear. Germline V lookup: CDR1 PRHDT, CDR2 FYEKMQ (reference sequence). The CDR3 runs 17 residues. The V end was cut by 3 bases, the J end by 1 base, with 16 bases between. CDR3 loop: CASSFRSNVWAKNIQYF. CDR3 in DNA: TGTGCCAGCAGCTTTCGTTCGAATGTGTGGGCCAAAAACATTCAGTACTTC.

This clone was detected ten times or more. The genes are TRBV29-1 and TRBJ2-1, with TRBD2 identical over 12 bases. The CDR3 sequence is 12 residues long. Trimming took 8 bases from V and 9 from J; bases not matched to a gene: 5. From germline, CDR1 is SQVTM and CDR2 ANQGSEA. The CDR3 DNA is TGCAGCCCCTTGACTAGCGGGAGTGAGCAGTTCTTC. It encodes CSPLTSGSEQFF.

This sequence joins TRBV29-1 and TRBJ1-2; no firm D call. The CDR3 contains 14 residues. Germline assignment: CDR1 SQVTM and CDR2 ANQGSEA. V gave up 7 bases and J gave up 0 bases, with 15 bases separating them. CDR3 amino acids: CSAPLGWSNYGYTF. The CDR3 coding sequence is TGCAGCGCCCCACTGGGATGGTCTAACTATGGCTACACCTTC.

This clone showed up just a few times. V and J are TRBV19 and TRBJ1-1; perhaps TRBD1 as D (6 bases). In germline, CDR1 is LNHDA, CDR2 SQIVND (reference sequence). This CDR3 comprises 13 residues. Between the trimmed V and J ends, which lost 10 bases and 6 bases, there was a span of 18 bases. The CDR3 sequence is CATRDQGTSEAFF. As DNA, the CDR3 is TGTGCCACCCGGGACCAGGGGACATCTGAAGCTTTCTTT.

This clone was counted a few times. The chain couples TRBV5-1 to TRBJ2-5; TRBD2 matches 11 bases. The V gene's germline CDR1 is SGHRS and CDR2 YFSETQ. This CDR3 is built from 15 residues. J lost 2 bases, V lost 4 bases, and 4 bases had no gene match. CDR3 sequence: CASSRLAGLQETQYF. The CDR3 DNA is TGCGCCAGCAGCCGACTAGCGGGATTACAAGAGACCCAGTACTTC.

This clone showed up just a few times. This chain connects TRBV7-8 to TRBJ2-1; D not resolved. CDR3 length: 13 residues. V lost 5 bases to trimming and J lost 9 bases, with 14 bases between them. Germline-derived CDR1 and CDR2 are SGHVS and FQNEAQ. This chain's CDR3 is CASSPVPTGEQFF. The CDR3 DNA is TGTGCCAGCAGCCCCGTCCCCACCGGTGAGCAGTTCTTC.

This clone was seen a few times. This chain connects TRBV13 to TRBJ1-6; D is uncertain. Trimming cost V 0 bases and J 5 bases, with 8 bases left between them. This CDR3 is 15 amino acids long. Per germline, CDR1 PRHDT and CDR2 FYEKMQ (reference sequence). The CDR3 DNA is TGTGCCAGCAGCTTAGGGCGGCCAGATAATTCACCCCTCCACTTT. Translation: CASSLGRPDNSPLHF. The variable domain in full, completed from reference TRBV13 and TRBJ1-6, reads AAGVIQSPRHLIKEKRETATLKCYPIPRHDTVYWYQQGPGQDPQFLISFYEKMQSDKGSIPDRFSAQQFSDYHSELNMSSLELGDSALYFCASSLGRPDNSPLHFGNGTRLTVT.

This clone appeared a few times. CDR3 loop: CAWEGHLANYGYTF. The CDR3 nucleotides read TGTGCCTGGGAGGGACATCTAGCTAACTATGGCTACACCTTC. This sequence joins TRBV30 and TRBJ1-2; tentative D call: TRBD1 (6 bases). CDR1 is GTSNPN, CDR2 SVGIG, per germline (reference sequence). There are 14 residues in the CDR3. Trimming stripped 5 bases from V and 0 bases from J, with 13 bases between.

For the CDR3, the DNA is TGCAGCGTTAGGACAGCGTATAATTCACCCCTCCACTTT. This gives the protein CSVRTAYNSPLHF. The rearrangement links TRBV29-1 to TRBJ1-6; D may be TRBD1 (6 bases). This CDR3 contains 13 residues. In germline, CDR1 is SQVTM, CDR2 ANQGSEA. With 5 bases removed from V and 4 bases from J, the gap between germline ends came to 9 bases.

This chain connects TRBV30 to TRBJ2-2, with D possibly TRBD1 on 6 matching bases. V lost 2 bases and J 6 bases, leaving 22 bases between the germline ends. This CDR3 is built from 17 residues. Germline V gives CDR1 GTSNPN, CDR2 SVGIG (reference sequence). The CDR3 DNA is TGTGCCTGGAGTCCCAAGGGGGTTTTGCATCAGGCCGGGGAGCTGTTTTTT. Translating it yields CAWSPKGVLHQAGELFF.

The V and J genes are TRBV4-3 and TRBJ2-3; the D gene is possibly TRBD2 (5 bases). This CDR3 spans 15 amino acids. Germline assignment: CDR1 LGHNA and CDR2 YSLEER. Trimming pared 0 bases from V and 5 bases from J, leaving 12 bases between. The CDR3 DNA sequence: TGCGCCAGCAGCCAAGACGGACTCGTTCAAGATACGCAGTATTTT. Its protein is CASSQDGLVQDTQYF.